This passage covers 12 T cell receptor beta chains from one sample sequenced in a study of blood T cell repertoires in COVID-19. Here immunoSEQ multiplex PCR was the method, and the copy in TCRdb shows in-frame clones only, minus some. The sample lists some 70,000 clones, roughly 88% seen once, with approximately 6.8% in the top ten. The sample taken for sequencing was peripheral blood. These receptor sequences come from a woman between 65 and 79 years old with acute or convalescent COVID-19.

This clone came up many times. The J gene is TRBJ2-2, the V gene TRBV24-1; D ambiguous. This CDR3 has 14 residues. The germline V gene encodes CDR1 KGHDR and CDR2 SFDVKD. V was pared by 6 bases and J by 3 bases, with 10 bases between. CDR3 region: CATSSRFYTGELFF. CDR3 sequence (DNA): TGTGCCACCAGTTCCAGATTCTACACCGGGGAGCTGTTTTTT.

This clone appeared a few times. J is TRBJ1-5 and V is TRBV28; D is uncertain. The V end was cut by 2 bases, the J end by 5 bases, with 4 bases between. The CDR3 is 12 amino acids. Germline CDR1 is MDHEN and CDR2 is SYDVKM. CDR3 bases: TGTGCCAGCAGTTTAGCGGATCAGCCCCAGCATTTT. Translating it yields CASSLADQPQHF.

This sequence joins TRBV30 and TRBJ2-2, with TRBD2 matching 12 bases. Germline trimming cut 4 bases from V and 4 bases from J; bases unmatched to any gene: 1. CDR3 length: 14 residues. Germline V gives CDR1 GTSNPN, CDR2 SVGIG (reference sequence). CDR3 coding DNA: TGTGCCTGGACACTAGCGGGAGGCACCGGGGAGCTGTTTTTT. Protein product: CAWTLAGGTGELFF.

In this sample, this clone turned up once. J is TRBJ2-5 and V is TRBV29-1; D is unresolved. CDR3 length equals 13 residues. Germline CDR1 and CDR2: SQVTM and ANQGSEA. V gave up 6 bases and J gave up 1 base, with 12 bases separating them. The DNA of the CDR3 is TGCAGCGTGGAATCCGGGTTCCAAGAGACCCAGTACTTC. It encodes CSVESGFQETQYF.

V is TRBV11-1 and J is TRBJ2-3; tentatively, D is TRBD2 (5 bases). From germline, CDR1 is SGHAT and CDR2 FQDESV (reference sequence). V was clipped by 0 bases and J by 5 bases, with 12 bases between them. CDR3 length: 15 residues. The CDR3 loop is CASSLAGIALDTQYF. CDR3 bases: TGTGCCAGCAGCTTAGCCGGGATCGCGCTAGATACGCAGTATTTT.

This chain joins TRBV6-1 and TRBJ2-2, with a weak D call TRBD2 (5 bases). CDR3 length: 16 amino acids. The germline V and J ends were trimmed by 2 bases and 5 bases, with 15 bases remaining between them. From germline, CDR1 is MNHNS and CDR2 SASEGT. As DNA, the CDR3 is TGTGCCAGCAGTGAACGGGAACAGCGAGGAACCGGGGAGCTGTTTTTT. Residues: CASSEREQRGTGELFF.

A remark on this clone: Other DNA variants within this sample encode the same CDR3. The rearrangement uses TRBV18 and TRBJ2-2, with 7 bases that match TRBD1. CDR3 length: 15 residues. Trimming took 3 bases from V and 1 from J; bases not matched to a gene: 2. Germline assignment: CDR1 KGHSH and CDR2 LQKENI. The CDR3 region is CASSPGTVNTGELFF. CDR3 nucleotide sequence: TGTGCCAGCTCACCCGGGACAGTGAACACCGGGGAGCTGTTTTTT. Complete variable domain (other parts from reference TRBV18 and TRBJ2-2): NAGVMQNPRHLVRRRGQEARLRCSPMKGHSHVYWYRQLPEEGLKFMVYLQKENIIDESGMPKERFSAEFPKEGPSILRIQQVVRGDSAAYFCASSPGTVNTGELFFGEGSRLTVL.

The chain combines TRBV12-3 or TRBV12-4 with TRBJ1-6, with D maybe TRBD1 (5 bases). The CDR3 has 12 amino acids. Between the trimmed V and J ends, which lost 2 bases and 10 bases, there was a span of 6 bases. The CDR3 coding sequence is TGTGCCAGCAGTTTAAGACAGTCACCCCTCCACTTT. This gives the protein CASSLRQSPLHF.

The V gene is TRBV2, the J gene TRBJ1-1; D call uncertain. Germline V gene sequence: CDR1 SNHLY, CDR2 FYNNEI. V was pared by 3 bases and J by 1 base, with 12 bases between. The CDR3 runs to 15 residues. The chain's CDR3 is CASSDGPRRNTEAFF. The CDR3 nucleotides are TGTGCCAGCAGTGATGGGCCCCGGCGGAACACTGAAGCTTTCTTT.

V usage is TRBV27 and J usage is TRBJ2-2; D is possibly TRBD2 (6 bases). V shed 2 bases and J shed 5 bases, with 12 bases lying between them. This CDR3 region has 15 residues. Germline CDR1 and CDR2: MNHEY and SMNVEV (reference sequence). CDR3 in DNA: TGTGCCAGCAGTTTACGACCCGGAGGGACCGGGGAGCTGTTTTTT. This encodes CASSLRPGGTGELFF.

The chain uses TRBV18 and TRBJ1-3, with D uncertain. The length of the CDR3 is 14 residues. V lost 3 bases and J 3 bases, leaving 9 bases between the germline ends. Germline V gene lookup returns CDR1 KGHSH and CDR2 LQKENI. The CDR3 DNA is TGTGCCAGCTCACCGGGGAGAAGTGGAAACACCATATATTTT. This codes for CASSPGRSGNTIYF.

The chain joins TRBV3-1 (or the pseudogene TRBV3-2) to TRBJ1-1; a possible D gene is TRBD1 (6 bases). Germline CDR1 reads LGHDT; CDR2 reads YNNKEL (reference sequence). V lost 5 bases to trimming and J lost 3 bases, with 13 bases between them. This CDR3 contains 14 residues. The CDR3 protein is CASSSRDKYTEAFF. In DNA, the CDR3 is TGTGCCAGCAGCTCTCGGGACAAGTACACTGAAGCTTTCTTT.